Listed here are 20 T cell receptor beta chains from one sample, sequenced in a study of blood T cell repertoires in COVID-19. Using immunoSEQ multiplex PCR, the repertoire was profiled, and TCRdb retains in-frame clones only, with some absent. The sample consists of fewer than 150,000 clones, 70% to 85% of them appearing once. Sequenced sample: peripheral blood. These receptors were taken from a man aged 50 to 60 with acute or convalescent COVID-19.

The rearrangement joins TRBV6-5 to TRBJ2-7; D is perhaps TRBD1 (6 bases). The V gene's germline CDR1 is MNHEY and CDR2 SVGAGI. The CDR3 contains 15 residues. The V end lost 5 bases, the J end lost 1 base, and 15 bases lay between the germline ends. The CDR3 DNA sequence: TGTGCCAGCAGTAAACGGGCAGGGGAGTCCTACGAGCAGTACTTC. This codes for CASSKRAGESYEQYF.

Here the CDR3 reads CASSQDLAGDEQFF. The CDR3 nucleotides read TGCGCCAGCAGCCAAGATCTCGCAGGGGATGAGCAGTTCTTC. This sequence joins TRBV4-1 and TRBJ2-1; TRBD1 might be the D (6 bases). CDR1 is MGHRA, CDR2 YSYEKL, per germline. The CDR3 contains 14 residues. V dropped 0 bases and J dropped 8 bases, with 11 bases sitting between them.

The genes are TRBV3-1 (or the pseudogene TRBV3-2) and TRBJ2-5; 7 nucleotides match TRBD1. J gave up 2 bases and V 4 bases, and 7 bases lay outside the gene matches. The CDR3 totals 15 residues. Germline assignment: CDR1 LGHDT and CDR2 YNNKEL (reference sequence). CDR3 DNA: TGTGCCAGCAGCCCGGGACAGTACGGGCAAGAGACCCAGTACTTC. Its translation is CASSPGQYGQETQYF.

CDR3 protein: CATSTPGTSGDYNEQFF. CDR3 in DNA: TGTGCCACCTCGACACCCGGGACTAGCGGGGATTACAATGAGCAGTTCTTC. The chain links TRBV24-1 to TRBJ2-1, with 13 bases that match TRBD2. The CDR3 has 17 residues. V shed 9 bases and J 4 bases; nucleotides not matched to a gene: 11. The germline V gene has CDR1 KGHDR and CDR2 SFDVKD.

This rearrangement joins TRBV28 to TRBJ1-1; the D is unclear. With 2 bases removed from V and 1 base from J, the gap between germline ends came to 5 bases. The CDR3 sequence is 13 residues long. Germline V gene sequence: CDR1 MDHEN, CDR2 SYDVKM. The CDR3 DNA reads as TGTGCCAGCAGTTTACCAGGGAACACTGAAGCTTTCTTT. Its protein product is CASSLPGNTEAFF. The variable domain in full, completed from reference TRBV28 and TRBJ1-1, reads DVKVTQSSRYLVKRTGEKVFLECVQDMDHENMFWYRQDPGLGLRLIYFSYDVKMKEKGDIPEGYSVSREKKERFSLILESASTNQTSMYLCASSLPGNTEAFFGQGTRLTVV.

V gene TRBV29-1 combines with J gene TRBJ2-1, with 7 bases that match TRBD1. From germline, CDR1 is SQVTM and CDR2 ANQGSEA. The CDR3 spans 14 residues. V lost 5 bases to trimming and J lost 4 bases; unmatched junction nucleotides: 8. The CDR3 DNA reads as TGCAGCGTTTCCGGGACAGAGCTTTACAATGAGCAGTTCTTC. Amino acids: CSVSGTELYNEQFF.

A word on this clone: Other DNA variants within this sample encode the same CDR3. The chain employs TRBV4-1 and TRBJ2-2; no clear D gene. The germline gives CDR1 MGHRA, CDR2 YSYEKL. The germline V and J ends were trimmed by 4 bases and 2 bases, with 5 bases remaining between them. The CDR3 consists of 13 residues. The chain's CDR3 is CASSLSNTGELFF. Written as DNA, the CDR3 is TGCGCCAGCAGCCTCAGTAACACCGGGGAGCTGTTTTTT.

The chain recombines TRBV11-2 with TRBJ2-7; TRBD2 matches 10 bases. J lost 5 bases, V lost 2 bases, and 3 bases had no gene match. This CDR3 is 14 amino acids long. Germline V gene sequence: CDR1 SGHAT, CDR2 FQNNGV. The chain's CDR3 is CASSLLAGVHEQYF. As DNA, the CDR3 is TGTGCCAGCAGCTTACTAGCGGGGGTCCACGAGCAGTACTTC. Full variable domain (outside the CDR3, taken from reference TRBV11-2 and TRBJ2-7): EAGVAQSPRYKIIEKRQSVAFWCNPISGHATLYWYQQILGQGPKLLIQFQNNGVVDDSQLPKDRFSAERLKGVDSTLKIQPAKLEDSAVYLCASSLLAGVHEQYFGPGTRLTVT.

The gene calls are TRBV15 and TRBJ1-4; 10 positions match TRBD1. Germline CDR1 reads LNHNV; CDR2 reads YYDKDF (reference sequence). The CDR3 is 18 amino acids. With V trimmed by 0 bases and J by 0 bases, 4 bases remained unmatched. The CDR3 DNA is TGTGCCACCAGCAGAGATGGGGACAGGGGACCAACTAATGAAAAACTGTTTTTT. Translating gives CATSRDGDRGPTNEKLFF.

The chain combines TRBV11-2 with TRBJ2-7, with 9 bases identical to TRBD1. In germline, CDR1 is SGHAT, CDR2 FQNNGV. The V and J ends lost 9 bases and 2 bases, in that order; junction bases with no gene match: 17. The CDR3 contains 17 residues. CDR3 DNA sequence: TGTGCCAGTGAGCCTCTTTACCGGGACAGGGCCACCTACGAGCAGTACTTC. It is translated as CASEPLYRDRATYEQYF.

This clone came up a few times. The rearrangement links TRBV7-9 to TRBJ2-7; the match to TRBD1 covers 7 bases. This CDR3 has 15 residues. CDR1 and CDR2 (germline): SEHNR, FQNEAQ (reference sequence). J was trimmed by 7 bases and V by 0 bases; bases with no gene match: 9. The DNA of the CDR3 is TGTGCCAGCAGCTTAGCGCAGGGCAGGGGGATAGAGCAGTACTTC. It encodes CASSLAQGRGIEQYF.

The V gene is TRBV5-4, the J gene TRBJ2-7; D unclear. The CDR3 spans 12 residues. Trimming cost V 2 bases and J 5 bases, with 8 bases left between them. Germline CDR1 reads SGHNT; CDR2 reads YYREEE (reference sequence). The CDR3 bases are TGTGCCAGCAGCTTTATCTCTAACGAGCAGTACTTC. Amino acids: CASSFISNEQYF. Full variable domain (outside the CDR3, taken from reference TRBV5-4 and TRBJ2-7): ETGVTQSPTHLIKTRGQQVTLRCSSQSGHNTVSWYQQALGQGPQFIFQYYREEENGRGNFPPRFSGLQFPNYSSELNVNALELDDSALYLCASSFISNEQYFGPGTRLTVT.

This rearrangement joins TRBV19 to TRBJ1-4; D gene unclear. Germline V CDR1 and CDR2: LNHDA, SQIVND (reference sequence). There are 16 residues in the CDR3. V was cut by 5 bases and J by 3 bases, with 16 bases left in between. CDR3 nucleotide sequence: TGTGCCAGTAGTGTCACGGGAGGGCGCCCTAATGAAAAACTGTTTTTT. Residues: CASSVTGGRPNEKLFF.

The gene calls are TRBV7-9 and TRBJ2-5; TRBD1 agrees at 12 bases. The ends lost 1 base at V and 1 base at J; junction bases unmatched: 1. CDR3 length: 16 residues. Germline CDR1 SEHNR, CDR2 FQNEAQ (reference sequence). This CDR3 reads CASSLGDRGLQETQYF. The CDR3 DNA is TGTGCCAGCAGCTTAGGGGACAGGGGGCTCCAAGAGACCCAGTACTTC.

This clone was seen more than once but under ten times. This sequence joins TRBV19 and TRBJ1-3; maybe TRBD1 (5 bases). The germline V and J ends were trimmed by 10 bases and 4 bases, with 17 bases remaining between them. Germline V lookup: CDR1 LNHDA, CDR2 SQIVND (reference sequence). This CDR3 comprises 14 residues. The CDR3 reads CATQEQVGGNTIYF. CDR3 DNA sequence: TGTGCCACCCAAGAACAGGTTGGAGGAAACACCATATATTTT.

CDR3 in amino acids: CASSDYERENTDTQYF. The CDR3, as DNA: TGTGCCAGCAGCGACTACGAGCGGGAGAACACAGATACGCAGTATTTT. The rearrangement joins TRBV9 to TRBJ2-3; 8 nucleotides agree with TRBD2. Germline V gene lookup returns CDR1 SGDLS and CDR2 YYNGEE. This CDR3 has 16 amino acids. Trimming cost V 3 bases and J 2 bases; bases outside gene matches: 8.

The chain links TRBV10-3 to TRBJ2-3, with D uncertain. Trimming cost V 3 bases and J 1 base, with 2 bases left between them. Germline values: CDR1 ENHRY, CDR2 SYGVKD. This CDR3 spans 12 amino acids. This chain's CDR3 is CAISDGTDTQYF. CDR3 nucleotide sequence: TGTGCCATCAGTGACGGCACAGATACGCAGTATTTT.

The gene calls are TRBV15 and TRBJ1-2; D is possibly TRBD1 (6 bases). V lost 3 bases to trimming and J lost 5 bases, with 7 bases between them. CDR3 length: 12 residues. CDR1 and CDR2 from the germline V gene are LNHNV and YYDKDF (reference sequence). The CDR3 sequence: CATSRDRYGYTF. In DNA, the CDR3 is TGTGCCACCAGCAGGGACAGATATGGCTACACCTTC.

The rearrangement joins TRBV4-2 to TRBJ2-5, with TRBD2 matching 13 bases. The CDR3 is 16 residues long. The V gene's germline CDR1 is LGHNA and CDR2 YNFKEQ. The V and J ends lost 2 bases and 6 bases, in that order; junction bases with no gene match: 6. CDR3 loop: CASSQLLAGGPKTQYF. As DNA, the CDR3 is TGTGCCAGCAGCCAACTACTAGCGGGGGGGCCCAAGACCCAGTACTTC.

V is TRBV7-2 and J is TRBJ2-7; perhaps TRBD1 as D (6 bases). CDR1 and CDR2 from the germline V gene are SGHTA and FQGNSA. The V end lost 5 bases, the J end lost 2 bases, and 10 bases lay between the germline ends. This CDR3 spans 13 amino acids. CDR3 amino acids: CASSPRDTYEQYF. CDR3 DNA: TGTGCCAGCAGCCCCCGGGACACCTACGAGCAGTACTTC.